These 13 T cell receptor beta chains came from one sample sequenced in a study of regulatory T cells in long-lasting Graves disease. Libraries of TCR beta came from iRepertoire HTBI primers plus Arm-PCR of CDR3 regions. TCRdb reprocessed the multiplex PCR reads with MiXCR, giving one entry per CDR3 protein. The data contain a few hundred thousand distinct CDR3 sequences, 23% of them singletons. The time point is: persistent/refractory GD, antithyroid drugs over 5 years with positive TRAb. Preparation of the TCR library used RNA extracted from PBMCs. Sample: peripheral blood mononuclear cells (PBMCs), taken when the disease was refractory, from a patient treated with antithyroid drugs. The receptor source for this set is a female donor with Graves disease.

This clonotype was picked up many times. The rearrangement links TRBV28 to TRBJ1-1; TRBD1 might be the D (6 bases). V dropped 5 bases and J dropped 5 bases, with 27 bases sitting between them. CDR1 is MDHEN, CDR2 SYDVKM, per germline. The CDR3 loop spans 18 amino acids. CDR3 region: CASSGGRIRMSSITEAFF. Here the CDR3 DNA reads TGTGCCAGCAGTGGGGGGCGAATCCGAATGAGCAGTATAACTGAAGCTTTCTTT.

This clonotype was observed at least ten times. This chain joins TRBV12-5 and TRBJ2-7, with D perhaps TRBD1 (6 bases). Germline V CDR1 and CDR2: LGHNT, FRNRAP. Trimming shortened V by 2 bases and J by 5 bases, and 13 bases separated the two germline ends. The CDR3 sequence is 14 residues long. CDR3 bases: TGTGCTAGTGGTTTGACCCGCGCAGGGGACGAGCAGTACTTC. As protein: CASGLTRAGDEQYF.

V and J are TRBV19 and TRBJ2-1; D not resolved. Germline V gene data show CDR1 as LNHDA and CDR2 as SQIVND (reference sequence). V was cut by 7 bases and J by 6 bases, with 10 bases left in between. The CDR3 loop spans 12 amino acids. CDR3 sequence (DNA): TGTGCCAGTACCATTACTGGCAATGAGCAGTTCTTC. Its protein is CASTITGNEQFF.

The rearrangement joins TRBV18 to TRBJ1-5, with D possibly TRBD1 on 6 matching bases. The CDR3 loop spans 13 amino acids. V was shortened by 3 bases and J by 3 bases, with 6 bases between the two germline ends. Per the germline V gene, CDR1 is KGHSH and CDR2 is LQKENI. The CDR3 sequence is CASSPGANQPQHF. The CDR3 DNA reads as TGTGCCAGCTCACCGGGGGCCAATCAGCCCCAGCATTTT.

As to this clonotype: A single base separates this from a much larger clone, so it may be a read error. The chain joins TRBV12-3 or TRBV12-4 to TRBJ1-3; D is perhaps TRBD1 (5 bases). This CDR3 contains 15 residues. The CDR3 loop is CASSLRRARGNTICF. CDR3 nucleotide sequence: TGTGCCAGCAGTTTACGCAGGGCGCGAGGAAACACCATATGTTTT.

For this clonotype: One end of the junction is discordant with germline, which a read error may explain. V is TRBV5-1 and J is TRBJ2-2, with a weak D call TRBD1 (6 bases). CDR1 is SGHRS and CDR2 is YFSETQ in the germline V gene. The CDR3 has 15 amino acids. The CDR3 spells CASSSSGQYTEELFF. The CDR3 bases are TGCGCCAGCAGCTCGAGTGGACAGTACACCGAGGAGCTGTTTTTT.

The rearrangement uses TRBV9 and TRBJ2-7; D may be TRBD2 (6 bases). Trimming stripped 7 bases from V and 2 bases from J, with 19 bases between. The CDR3 runs 15 residues. Germline V gene sequence: CDR1 SGDLS, CDR2 YYNGEE. The CDR3 spells CASEKGLDGPYEQYF. The DNA for the CDR3 is TGTGCCAGCGAAAAGGGACTCGACGGGCCCTACGAGCAGTACTTC.

The chain joins TRBV7-8 to TRBJ1-1; D remains ambiguous. Trimming cost V 3 bases and J 7 bases, with 6 bases left between them. The CDR3 runs 11 residues. CDR1 is SGHVS and CDR2 is FQNEAQ in the germline V gene. The CDR3 bases are TGTGCCAGCAGCTTTCCGGTTGAAGCTTTCTTT. As protein: CASSFPVEAFF.

This clonotype was counted at least ten times. The V and J genes are TRBV20-1 and TRBJ2-7; 11 bases map to TRBD2. This CDR3 spans 14 amino acids. V gave up 7 bases and J gave up 1 base; unmatched junction bases: 6. Germline lookup yields CDR1 DFQATT and CDR2 SNEGSKA (reference sequence). The CDR3 region has the DNA TGCAGTGTTCCGGGACTAGCGGTTTCCTACGAGCAGTACTTC. Protein sequence: CSVPGLAVSYEQYF.

This clonotype has a handful of counts. The V call is TRBV9, the J call TRBJ1-6; D gene unclear. CDR1 and CDR2 (germline): SGDLS, YYNGEE. This CDR3 contains 13 residues. V lost 4 bases to trimming and J lost 6 bases, with 8 bases between them. The CDR3 DNA sequence: TGTGCCAGCAGCTCCGGACCTAATTCACCCCTCCACTTT. As protein: CASSSGPNSPLHF.

The chain has TRBV6-1 and TRBJ2-4; D possibly corresponds to TRBD2 (6 bases). CDR3 length equals 16 residues. Germline CDR1 reads MNHNS; CDR2 reads SASEGT. Trimming left V 2 bases short and J 0 bases short, with 11 bases between. For the CDR3, the DNA is TGTGCCAGCAGTGAACATCGAGCGGGAGCCAAAAACATTCAGTACTTC. Its protein is CASSEHRAGAKNIQYF.

This clonotype appeared a few times. This rearrangement joins TRBV20-1 to TRBJ2-4; TRBD2 matches at 7 bases. This CDR3 has 21 residues. Germline V gene data show CDR1 as DFQATT and CDR2 as SNEGSKA (reference sequence). J was trimmed by 3 bases and V by 0 bases; bases with no gene match: 23. The CDR3 DNA reads TGCAGTGCTAGAGATGACCGCCCGGTTAAGCGGGAACTGGACCTCAAAAACATTCAGTACTTC. Protein product: CSARDDRPVKRELDLKNIQYF.

The J gene is TRBJ1-4, the V gene TRBV20-1; TRBD1 might be the D (6 bases). Germline assignment: CDR1 DFQATT and CDR2 SNEGSKA (reference sequence). V gave up 3 bases and J gave up 0 bases, with 14 bases separating them. The length of the CDR3 is 16 residues. As DNA, the CDR3 is TGCAGTGCTAGTTCCAGGGGTGGAGCAACTAATGAAAAACTGTTTTTT. Its translation: CSASSRGGATNEKLFF.